These 30 T cell receptor beta chains were all obtained from the same sample, sequenced in a study of blood T cells in healthy people across ages (dated by TCRdb to 2015 to 2017). Library preparation was by 5' RACE. TCRdb shows the sequencer as Illumina HiSeq 2500. A second PCR of about 7 to 12 cycles was run with a J-beta primer mix and a sample-barcoded 5' primer. Using fastp at Q25 and MiXCR, TCRdb reprocessed the public reads and kept productive beta chains. Rows are combined by CDR3 protein, so each entry shows the most common genes and DNA. The sample table contains approximately 960,000 distinct CDR3 sequences; only one count was recorded for roughly 28% of them. The ten largest clones represent roughly 10% of the sample. The data also belong to a second study, concerning T cells of mothers and their children.

Sequenced sample: blood. All receptors come from a woman in her 40s in good health.

The V call is TRBV29-1, the J call TRBJ1-1, with D possibly matching TRBD1 (5 bases). The germline gives CDR1 SQVTM, CDR2 ANQGSEA. The CDR3 sequence is 18 residues long. Deletions cut 3 bases from V and 3 bases from J, with 26 bases between. DNA of the CDR3: TGCAGCGTTGATTCTATGACCGCGGGACCCGAGGAGTACACTGAAGCTTTCTTT. Its protein product is CSVDSMTAGPEEYTEAFF.

The chain uses TRBV20-1 and TRBJ2-7, with TRBD2 as a possible D gene (5 bases). V was shortened by 1 base and J by 7 bases, with 20 bases between the two germline ends. CDR3 length: 15 residues. Germline CDR1 is DFQATT and CDR2 is SNEGSKA (reference sequence). The CDR3, as DNA: TGCAGTGCTAGAGGGTTGCCCCCTTCTAGCCCGGAGCAGTACTTC. This codes for CSARGLPPSSPEQYF.

The rearrangement uses TRBV25-1 and TRBJ2-4, with 9 nucleotides matching TRBD1. The CDR3 is 15 amino acids. The germline V gene encodes CDR1 MGHDK and CDR2 SYGVNS. V gave up 2 bases and J gave up 13 bases; unmatched junction bases: 12. The chain's CDR3 is CASSETRTGVREQYF. DNA for the CDR3: TGTGCCAGCAGTGAAACTAGGACAGGGGTTCGAGAGCAGTACTTC. Together with reference TRBV25-1 and TRBJ2-4, the CDR3 gives the full variable domain: EADIYQTPRYLVIGTGKKITLECSQTMGHDKMYWYQQDPGMELHLIHYSYGVNSTEKGDLSSESTVSRIRTEHFPLTLESARPSHTSQYLCASSETRTGVREQYFGAGTRLSVL.

The gene calls are TRBV6-1 and TRBJ1-5; possible D gene TRBD1, 6 bases. V was cut by 6 bases and J by 0 bases, with 12 bases left in between. The V gene's germline CDR1 is MNHNS and CDR2 SASEGT. The CDR3 length is 15 residues. The CDR3 loop reads CASSEAGVSNQPQHF. The CDR3 bases are TGTGCCAGCAGCGAGGCAGGGGTTAGCAATCAGCCCCAGCATTTT.

The chain employs TRBV29-1 and TRBJ1-2; TRBD1 matches at 9 bases. The V segment lost 4 bases and the J segment 4 bases; nucleotides outside the gene matches: 10. The CDR3 covers 15 residues. CDR1 SQVTM and CDR2 ANQGSEA come from the germline V gene. CDR3 residues: CSVVDRGGDPYGYTF. The CDR3 bases are TGCAGCGTTGTGGACAGGGGTGGGGATCCCTATGGCTACACCTTC.

V usage is TRBV7-2 and J usage is TRBJ2-5; D gene unclear. CDR1 is SGHTA and CDR2 is FQGNSA in the germline V gene. The CDR3 has 15 residues. Trimming stripped 4 bases from V and 5 bases from J, with 17 bases between. The CDR3: CASSSQVGSTETQYF. The CDR3 coding sequence is TGTGCCAGCAGCTCGCAGGTGGGGTCTACGGAGACCCAGTACTTC.

This clonotype was found many times. V usage is TRBV9 and J usage is TRBJ2-5; a weak D match, TRBD2 (5 bases). The length of the CDR3 is 14 residues. The germline V gene has CDR1 SGDLS and CDR2 YYNGEE. Between the trimmed V and J ends, which lost 3 bases and 1 base, there was a span of 10 bases. This chain's CDR3 is CASSAAGIQETQYF. Here the CDR3 DNA reads TGTGCCAGCAGCGCTGCCGGGATCCAAGAGACCCAGTACTTC.

This clonotype was seen more than once but under ten times. V gene TRBV27 combines with J gene TRBJ1-3; tentatively, D is TRBD1 (6 bases). The germline gives CDR1 MNHEY, CDR2 SMNVEV (reference sequence). The CDR3 covers 14 residues. V was shortened by 4 bases and J by 1 base, with 8 bases between the two germline ends. The DNA for the CDR3 is TGTGCCAGCAGTTCACAGGGTTCTGGAAACACCATATATTTT. Its protein product is CASSSQGSGNTIYF.

This rearrangement joins TRBV2 to TRBJ2-3; 14 positions agree with TRBD2. The CDR3 is made up of 15 amino acids. Germline CDR1 reads SNHLY; CDR2 reads FYNNEI. Trimming removed 5 bases from V and 5 bases from J; junction bases left unmatched: 3. DNA of the CDR3: TGTGCCAGCAGTAAAGGACTAGCGGGAGGAGATACGCAGTATTTT. Amino acids: CASSKGLAGGDTQYF.

This clonotype appeared many times. The CDR3 loop reads CATSEGLGYNEQFF. CDR3 nucleotides: TGTGCCACCAGTGAAGGTCTGGGGTACAATGAGCAGTTCTTC. The rearrangement links TRBV24-1 to TRBJ2-1; unclear D gene. The CDR3 totals 14 residues. Trimming stripped 4 bases from V and 4 bases from J, with 10 bases between. Germline lookup yields CDR1 KGHDR and CDR2 SFDVKD.

This clonotype was seen only a few times. The chain has TRBV9 and TRBJ2-4, with D possibly called TRBD1 or TRBD2 (5 bases each). Trimming stripped 3 bases from V and 10 bases from J, with 14 bases between. Germline-derived CDR1 and CDR2 are SGDLS and YYNGEE. The CDR3 has 13 residues. The CDR3 nucleotides read TGTGCCAGCAGCGGAGGGGATTTCGGGATTCAGTACTTC. Translating gives CASSGGDFGIQYF.

This clonotype has only a few counts. The junction does not match germline at one end; this may be a read error. The CDR3 DNA is TGTGCTAGCAGCCCGGCCCCTGGGGAAAAACTGTTTTTT. Translated: CASSPAPGEKLFF. The rearrangement links TRBV7-7 to TRBJ1-4; D not certain. The CDR3 runs to 13 residues. Per the germline V gene, CDR1 is SSHAT and CDR2 is FNYEAQ (reference sequence).

The rearrangement links TRBV12-3 or TRBV12-4 to TRBJ2-1; possible D gene TRBD1, 5 bases. V lost 10 bases, J lost 3 bases, and 10 bases lay in between. The CDR3 spans 12 residues. The CDR3 here is CATQGLYNEQFF. For the CDR3, the DNA is TGTGCCACCCAGGGTCTCTACAATGAGCAGTTCTTC.

The chain carries TRBV7-3 and TRBJ2-3; possibly TRBD2 for D (6 bases). The CDR3 is made up of 16 amino acids. Looked up from germline, CDR1 is SGHTA and CDR2 is FQGTGA. V was cut by 2 bases and J by 1 base, with 13 bases left in between. CDR3: CASSLGGSEGTDTQYF. The CDR3, as DNA: TGTGCCAGCAGCTTAGGAGGGTCTGAGGGCACAGATACGCAGTATTTT.

This clonotype occurred many times. The chain is built from TRBV6-1 and TRBJ2-7; D is unclear. The V gene lost 3 bases and the J gene lost 2 bases, with 11 bases spanning the gap. This CDR3 is 14 amino acids long. CDR1 and CDR2 from the germline V gene are MNHNS and SASEGT. The CDR3: CASSDRIPPYEQYF. As DNA, the CDR3 is TGTGCCAGCAGTGACAGAATTCCCCCCTACGAGCAGTACTTC.

This clonotype has only a few counts. This chain connects TRBV11-3 to TRBJ2-7; 7 nucleotides match TRBD2. After removal of 4 bases from V and 6 bases from J, the junction contained 3 bases not matched to a gene. Germline V lookup: CDR1 SGHNT, CDR2 YENEEA. This CDR3 contains 12 residues. The CDR3 coding sequence is TGTGCCAGCAGCTCAGGCGGGAGCGAGCAGTACTTC. This codes for CASSSGGSEQYF.

The chain couples TRBV11-3 to TRBJ2-1; TRBD2 matches at 10 bases. The J segment lost 8 bases and the V segment lost 5 bases, leaving 12 bases of the junction unmatched. Germline assignment: CDR1 SGHNT and CDR2 YENEEA. The CDR3 has 16 amino acids. CDR3: CASSRGLAAPRDEQFF. The CDR3, as DNA: TGTGCCAGCAGCCGCGGACTAGCGGCGCCGCGGGATGAGCAGTTCTTC. The full variable domain, its missing parts supplied by reference TRBV11-3 and TRBJ2-1, is EAGVVQSPRYKIIEKKQPVAFWCNPISGHNTLYWYLQNLGQGPELLIRYENEEAVDDSQLPKDRFSAERLKGVDSTLKIQPAELGDSAVYLCASSRGLAAPRDEQFFGPGTRLTVL.

Regarding this clonotype: A clone one base away is much larger, so this may be a read error. V is TRBV9 and J is TRBJ2-1, with TRBD1 as a possible D gene (5 bases). The CDR3 is made up of 14 amino acids. Germline-derived CDR1 and CDR2 are SGDLS and YYNGEE. Trimming took off 0 bases at V and 13 bases at J, with 17 bases between the two ends. The CDR3 protein is CASSVGGHMETQFF. The DNA of the CDR3 is TGTGCCAGCAGCGTAGGGGGCCATATGGAGACCCAGTTCTTC.

V gene TRBV7-6 combines with J gene TRBJ1-3; no reliable D call. Germline lookup yields CDR1 SGHVS and CDR2 FNYEAQ. V gave up 1 base and J gave up 2 bases, with 9 bases separating them. The CDR3 sequence is 15 residues long. CDR3 bases: TGTGCCAGCAGCTTAGAGGCAGGCCCTGGAAACACCATATATTTT. It codes for CASSLEAGPGNTIYF.

This clonotype has a handful of counts. The genes are TRBV27 and TRBJ1-2; D might be TRBD1 (5 bases). The CDR3 runs 14 residues. V was shortened by 2 bases and J by 4 bases, with 11 bases between the two germline ends. Germline assignment: CDR1 MNHEY and CDR2 SMNVEV (reference sequence). DNA for the CDR3: TGTGCCAGCAGTTTAACGGGGACGGGCTATGGCTACACCTTC. Translating gives CASSLTGTGYGYTF.

At least ten counts were recorded for this clonotype. The CDR3 loop is CASSSRNTEAFF. CDR3 coding DNA: TGTGCCAGCAGTTCCAGGAACACTGAAGCTTTCTTT. The gene calls are TRBV12-3 or TRBV12-4 and TRBJ1-1; D ambiguous. The CDR3 has 12 residues. V dropped 4 bases and J dropped 1 base, with 4 bases sitting between them.

The chain carries TRBV5-1 and TRBJ1-5; no firm D call. CDR3 size: 15 residues. V was pared by 0 bases and J by 3 bases, with 10 bases between. Germline CDR1 and CDR2: SGHRS and YFSETQ. In DNA form, the CDR3 reads TGCGCCAGCAGCTTGGGGGATTTACCCAATCAGCCCCAGCATTTT. Amino acids: CASSLGDLPNQPQHF.

This clonotype occurred once. The chain joins TRBV4-1 to TRBJ2-7; TRBD1 or TRBD2 may be the D gene (6 bases each). This CDR3 region has 14 residues. Trimming took off 0 bases at V and 7 bases at J, with 13 bases between the two ends. Per germline, CDR1 MGHRA and CDR2 YSYEKL. This CDR3 is CASSQDLGGDEQYF. The CDR3 DNA sequence: TGCGCCAGCAGCCAAGATTTGGGGGGCGATGAGCAGTACTTC.

This clonotype was seen repeatedly, ten times or more. The rearrangement links TRBV7-6 to TRBJ2-1; TRBD2 might be the D (5 bases). The CDR3 loop spans 15 amino acids. Trimming took off 5 bases at V and 8 bases at J, with 19 bases between the two ends. CDR1 and CDR2 from the germline V gene are SGHVS and FNYEAQ. The CDR3 region is CASSLIASSSDEQFF. Written as DNA, the CDR3 is TGTGCCAGCAGCCTAATAGCGTCGTCCAGCGATGAGCAGTTCTTC.

The sample holds many counts of this clonotype. The V and J genes are TRBV7-3 and TRBJ2-7; the match to TRBD2 covers 10 bases. The V gene end was trimmed by 10 bases and the J gene end by 3 bases; junction bases not matched to a gene: 3. Germline V CDR1 and CDR2: SGHTA, FQGTGA. This CDR3 is built from 12 residues. CDR3 sequence: CAKRGGNYEQYF. The CDR3 nucleotides read TGTGCCAAGCGGGGGGGCAACTACGAGCAGTACTTC.

This clonotype was seen a few times. The J gene is TRBJ1-2, the V gene TRBV20-1; 8 positions agree with TRBD1. Looked up from germline, CDR1 is DFQATT and CDR2 is SNEGSKA (reference sequence). This CDR3 has 14 amino acids. The ends lost 5 bases at V and 12 bases at J; junction bases unmatched: 17. The CDR3 coding sequence is TGCAGTGCTTTACGGGACAGGAACGTTGACACCCACACCTTC. Translating it yields CSALRDRNVDTHTF.

This clonotype was recorded many times. This chain joins TRBV11-2 and TRBJ2-7, with a weak D call TRBD2 (5 bases). V shed 5 bases and J shed 4 bases, with 21 bases lying between them. The germline V gene has CDR1 SGHAT and CDR2 FQNNGV. CDR3 length: 16 residues. The CDR3 loop is CASSPSWGAIIYEQYF. The CDR3 coding sequence is TGTGCCAGCAGCCCCTCGTGGGGAGCGATTATTTACGAGCAGTACTTC.

For this clonotype: The junction departs from germline at one end; a sequencing error may be responsible. The chain combines TRBV28 with TRBJ1-4, with 9 bases fitting TRBD1. The CDR3 runs 14 residues. From germline, CDR1 is MDHEN and CDR2 SYDVKM. This CDR3 is CASRDRGPNEELFF. The CDR3 DNA reads as TGTGCCAGCAGGGACAGGGGACCTAATGAAGAACTGTTTTTT.

This clonotype was seen more than once but under ten times. The rearrangement uses TRBV7-9 and TRBJ1-2, with TRBD1 as a possible D gene (6 bases). CDR3 length: 14 amino acids. Germline CDR1 is SEHNR and CDR2 is FQNEAQ (reference sequence). The V gene lost 0 bases and the J gene lost 2 bases, with 7 bases spanning the gap. DNA for the CDR3: TGTGCCAGCAGCTTAGCCGACAGGAACTATGGCTACACCTTC. Encoded protein: CASSLADRNYGYTF.

There are many counts of this clonotype. The chain joins TRBV4-1 to TRBJ2-5; no reliable D call. Germline CDR1 and CDR2: MGHRA and YSYEKL. The length of the CDR3 is 14 residues. V was pared by 2 bases and J by 5 bases, with 12 bases between. The CDR3 spells CASSQIGPRETQYF. CDR3 sequence (DNA): TGCGCCAGCAGCCAAATTGGACCGAGGGAGACCCAGTACTTC.